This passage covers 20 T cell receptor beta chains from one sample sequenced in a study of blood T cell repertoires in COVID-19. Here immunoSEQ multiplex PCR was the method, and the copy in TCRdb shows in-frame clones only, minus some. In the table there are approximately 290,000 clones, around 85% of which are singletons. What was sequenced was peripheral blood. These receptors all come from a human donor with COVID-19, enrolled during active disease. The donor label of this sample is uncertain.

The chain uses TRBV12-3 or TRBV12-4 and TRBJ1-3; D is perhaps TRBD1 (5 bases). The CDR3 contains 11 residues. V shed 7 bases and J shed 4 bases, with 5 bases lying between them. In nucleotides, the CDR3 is TGTGCCAGCAAGGGGGGAAACACCATATATTTT. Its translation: CASKGGNTIYF.

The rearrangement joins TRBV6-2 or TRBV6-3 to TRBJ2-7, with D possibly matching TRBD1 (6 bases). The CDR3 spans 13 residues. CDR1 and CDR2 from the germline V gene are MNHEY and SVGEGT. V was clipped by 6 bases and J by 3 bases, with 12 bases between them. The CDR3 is CASSDRFLYEQYF. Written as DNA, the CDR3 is TGTGCCAGCAGCGACAGGTTCCTCTACGAGCAGTACTTC.

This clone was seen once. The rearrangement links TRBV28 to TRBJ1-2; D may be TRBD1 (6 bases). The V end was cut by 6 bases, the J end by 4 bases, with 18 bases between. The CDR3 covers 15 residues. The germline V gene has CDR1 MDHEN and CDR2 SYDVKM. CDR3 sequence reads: CASSPGRGDIYGYTF. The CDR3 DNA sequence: TGTGCCAGCAGCCCCGGGAGGGGGGACATCTATGGCTACACCTTC.

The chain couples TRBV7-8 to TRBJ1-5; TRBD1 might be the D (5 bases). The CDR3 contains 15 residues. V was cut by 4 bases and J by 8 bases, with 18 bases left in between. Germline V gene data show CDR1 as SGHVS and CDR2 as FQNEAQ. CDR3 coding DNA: TGTGCCAGCAGCTCCCTTTTTGGGGGAGGGGAGCCCCAGCATTTT. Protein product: CASSSLFGGGEPQHF.

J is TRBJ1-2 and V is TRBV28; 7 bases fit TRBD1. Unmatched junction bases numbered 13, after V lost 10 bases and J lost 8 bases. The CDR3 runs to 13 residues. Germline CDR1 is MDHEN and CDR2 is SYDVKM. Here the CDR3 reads CAIQTGNWGGYTF. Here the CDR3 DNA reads TGTGCCATCCAGACAGGGAATTGGGGAGGCTACACCTTC.

In DNA form, the CDR3 reads TGCGCCAGCTATCCCGGGACTAGCGGAAACTACGAGCAGTACTTC. This translates into CASYPGTSGNYEQYF. The chain joins TRBV5-1 to TRBJ2-7; 11 bases agree with TRBD2. After removal of 7 bases from V and 3 bases from J, the junction contained 9 bases not matched to a gene. CDR3 length: 15 amino acids. Germline V gives CDR1 SGHRS, CDR2 YFSETQ.

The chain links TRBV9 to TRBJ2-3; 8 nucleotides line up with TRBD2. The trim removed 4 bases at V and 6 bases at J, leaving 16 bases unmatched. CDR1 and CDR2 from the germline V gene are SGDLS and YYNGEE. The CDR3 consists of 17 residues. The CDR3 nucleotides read TGTGCCAGCAGCTCGAGGGAGGCGGGAGGCCCCAGGGATACGCAGTATTTT. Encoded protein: CASSSREAGGPRDTQYF. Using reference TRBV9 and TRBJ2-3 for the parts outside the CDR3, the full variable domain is DSGVTQTPKHLITATGQRVTLRCSPRSGDLSVYWYQQSLDQGLQFLIQYYNGEERAKGNILERFSAQQFPDLHSELNLSSLELGDSALYFCASSSREAGGPRDTQYFGPGTRLTVL.

CDR3 DNA sequence: TGTGCCTGGATACGGGCTCGGGGCACCGGGGAGCTGTTTTTT. It specifies CAWIRARGTGELFF. J is TRBJ2-2 and V is TRBV30; a possible D gene is TRBD2 (5 bases). Trimming pared 4 bases from V and 4 bases from J, leaving 13 bases between. CDR1 is GTSNPN and CDR2 is SVGIG in the germline V gene (reference sequence). The CDR3 loop spans 14 amino acids.

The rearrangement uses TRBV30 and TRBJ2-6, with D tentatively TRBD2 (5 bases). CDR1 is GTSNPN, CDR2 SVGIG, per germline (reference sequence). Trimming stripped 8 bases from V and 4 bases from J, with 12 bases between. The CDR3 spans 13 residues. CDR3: CAGGVTGANVLTF. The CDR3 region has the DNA TGTGCCGGAGGCGTAACAGGGGCCAACGTCCTGACTTTC.

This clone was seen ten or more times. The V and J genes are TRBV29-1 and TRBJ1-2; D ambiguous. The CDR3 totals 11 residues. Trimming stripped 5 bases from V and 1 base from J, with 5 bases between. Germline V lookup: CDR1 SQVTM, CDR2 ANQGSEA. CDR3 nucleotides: TGCAGCGTTCCGTATAACTATGGCTACACCTTC. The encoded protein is CSVPYNYGYTF.

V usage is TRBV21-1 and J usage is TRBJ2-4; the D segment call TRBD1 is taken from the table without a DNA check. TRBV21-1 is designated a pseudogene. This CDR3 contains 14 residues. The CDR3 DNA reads TGTGCCAGCAGCAAAAGGGGCCGTAACAGGGTTCAGTACTTC. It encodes CASSKRGRNRVQYF.

CDR3 coding DNA: TGTGCCAGCAGCTACGACAGGAACGAGCAGTACTTC. This translates into CASSYDRNEQYF. The chain combines TRBV5-6 with TRBJ2-7, with TRBD1 as a possible D gene (6 bases). The V and J ends lost 3 bases and 5 bases respectively, with 9 bases between them. CDR3 length: 12 residues. The germline CDR1 and CDR2 sequences are SGHDT and YYEEEE.

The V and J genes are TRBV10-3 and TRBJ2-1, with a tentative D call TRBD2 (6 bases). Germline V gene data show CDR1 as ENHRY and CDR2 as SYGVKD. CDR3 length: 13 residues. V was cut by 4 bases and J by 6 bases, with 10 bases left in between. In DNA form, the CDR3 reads TGTGCCATCAGTGCCGGACTACGCAATGAGCAGTTCTTC. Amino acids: CAISAGLRNEQFF.

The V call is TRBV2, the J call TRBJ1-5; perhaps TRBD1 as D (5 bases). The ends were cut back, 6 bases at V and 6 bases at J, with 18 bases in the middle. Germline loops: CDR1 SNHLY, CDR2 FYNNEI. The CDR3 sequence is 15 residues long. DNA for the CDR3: TGTGCCAGCAGCGGGGGAAGTGGGGTCACTCAGCCCCAGCATTTT. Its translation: CASSGGSGVTQPQHF.

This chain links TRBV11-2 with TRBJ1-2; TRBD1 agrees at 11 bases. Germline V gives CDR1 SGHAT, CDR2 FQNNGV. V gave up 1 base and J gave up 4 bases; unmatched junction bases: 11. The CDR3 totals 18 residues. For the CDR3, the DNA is TGTGCCAGCAGCTTAGCTGGGACAGGGGGGGGATCGAGCTATGGCTACACCTTC. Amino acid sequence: CASSLAGTGGGSSYGYTF.

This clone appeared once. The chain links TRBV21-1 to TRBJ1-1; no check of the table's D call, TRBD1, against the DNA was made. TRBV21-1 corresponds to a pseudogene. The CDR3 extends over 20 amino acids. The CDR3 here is CASSLAWIKQGFPMNTEAFF. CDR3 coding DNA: TGTGCCAGCAGCCTTGCTTGGATTAAACAGGGATTCCCTATGAACACTGAAGCTTTCTTT.

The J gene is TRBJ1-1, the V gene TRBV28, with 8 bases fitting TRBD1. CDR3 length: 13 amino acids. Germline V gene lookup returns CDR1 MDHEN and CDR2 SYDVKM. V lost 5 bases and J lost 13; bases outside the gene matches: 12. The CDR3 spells CASSIRDRRGVFF. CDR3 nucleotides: TGTGCCAGCAGTATTCGGGACAGGAGAGGGGTTTTCTTT.

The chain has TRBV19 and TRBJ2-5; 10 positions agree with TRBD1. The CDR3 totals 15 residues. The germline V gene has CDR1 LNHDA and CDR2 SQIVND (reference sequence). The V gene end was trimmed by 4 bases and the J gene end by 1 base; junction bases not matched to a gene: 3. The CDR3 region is CASSNRDRGQETQYF. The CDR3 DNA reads TGTGCCAGTAGTAACCGGGACAGGGGCCAAGAGACCCAGTACTTC.

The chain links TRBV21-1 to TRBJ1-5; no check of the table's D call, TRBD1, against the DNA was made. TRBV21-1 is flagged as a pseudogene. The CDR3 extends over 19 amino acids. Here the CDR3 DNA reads TGTGCCAGCAGCAAAGAGGGAGGACAGGTCGGTAGTAGCAATCAGCCCCAGCATTTT. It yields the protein CASSKEGGQVGSSNQPQHF.

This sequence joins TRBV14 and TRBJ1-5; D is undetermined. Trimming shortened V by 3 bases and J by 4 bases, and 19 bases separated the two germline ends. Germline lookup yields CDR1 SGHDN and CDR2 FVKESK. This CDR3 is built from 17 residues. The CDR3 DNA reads TGTGCCAGCAGCCAGTATCCCCCCCTTCGCCTAAATCAGCCCCAGCATTTT. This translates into CASSQYPPLRLNQPQHF.